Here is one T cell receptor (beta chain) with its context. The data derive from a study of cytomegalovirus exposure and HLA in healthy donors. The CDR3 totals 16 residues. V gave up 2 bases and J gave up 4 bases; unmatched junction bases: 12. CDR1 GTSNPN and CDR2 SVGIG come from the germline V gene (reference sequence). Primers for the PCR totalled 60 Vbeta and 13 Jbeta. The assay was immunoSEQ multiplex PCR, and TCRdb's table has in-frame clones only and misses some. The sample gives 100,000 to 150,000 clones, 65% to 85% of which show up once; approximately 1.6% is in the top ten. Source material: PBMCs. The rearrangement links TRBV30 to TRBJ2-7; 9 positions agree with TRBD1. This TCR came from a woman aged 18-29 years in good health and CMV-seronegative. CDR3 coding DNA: TGTGCCTGGAGTTTAGTTTTAGGGACAGGGAGTTACGAGCAGTACTTC. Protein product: CAWSLVLGTGSYEQYF.